This entry lists 32 T cell receptor beta chains sequenced from one sample in a study of blood T cell repertoires in COVID-19. TCRdb's table, derived via immunoSEQ multiplex PCR, lists solely in-frame clones and lacks some. The top ten hold 8.5% to 14% of the sample, which has almost 300,000 clones, approximately 89% seen once. The sample comprised peripheral blood. These TCRs come from a woman younger than 45 with COVID-19, enrolled during active disease.

A single count supports this clone. The CDR3 DNA follows: TGTGCCAGCAGCTTAGAAGCAGGATCCTATACCGGGGAGCTGTTTTTT. It is translated as CASSLEAGSYTGELFF. The J gene is TRBJ2-2, the V gene TRBV11-3, with D uncertain. Germline V gene sequence: CDR1 SGHNT, CDR2 YENEEA. V was clipped by 0 bases and J by 5 bases, with 13 bases between them. CDR3 length: 16 amino acids.

The chain recombines TRBV7-9 with TRBJ2-1; the D is unclear. Germline CDR1 SEHNR, CDR2 FQNEAQ (reference sequence). Trimming cost V 6 bases and J 5 bases, with 5 bases left between them. This CDR3 comprises 11 residues. CDR3 in amino acids: CASRRDNEQFF. The CDR3 DNA follows: TGTGCCAGCAGGAGAGACAATGAGCAGTTCTTC.

This clone was counted only a few times. J is TRBJ1-1 and V is TRBV6-5; TRBD1 is a possible D gene (5 bases). V lost 4 bases and J lost 5, with 14 bases in between. Looked up from germline, CDR1 is MNHEY and CDR2 is SVGAGI. CDR3 length equals 14 residues. The CDR3 region is CASSFTRGSTEAFF. CDR3 nucleotides: TGTGCCAGCAGTTTTACCCGGGGGTCGACTGAAGCTTTCTTT.

A single count supports this clone. The chain is built from TRBV11-2 and TRBJ2-2, with a weak D call TRBD2 (6 bases). This CDR3 has 14 amino acids. Germline loops: CDR1 SGHAT, CDR2 FQNNGV. Trimming left V 4 bases short and J 7 bases short, with 13 bases between. CDR3 in DNA: TGTGCCAGCAGCTCGGTGATGGGGGGCGGGGAGCTGTTTTTT. Translation gives CASSSVMGGGELFF.

The rearrangement joins TRBV5-5 to TRBJ1-6; no clear D gene. Germline V lookup: CDR1 SGHKS, CDR2 YYEKEE (reference sequence). The V and J ends lost 1 base and 0 bases respectively, with 11 bases between them. The CDR3 consists of 17 residues. CDR3 residues: CASSLPDRGSYNSPLHF. The CDR3 nucleotides are TGTGCCAGCAGCTTGCCTGACCGGGGCTCCTATAATTCACCCCTCCACTTT.

The chain carries TRBV28 and TRBJ1-1; TRBD1 aligns across 10 bases. The CDR3 is 15 residues long. V shed 6 bases, J shed 3 bases, and the junction held 7 bases outside the gene matches. Germline-derived CDR1 and CDR2 are MDHEN and SYDVKM. The CDR3 region is CASSTWTGGHTEAFF. Written as DNA, the CDR3 is TGTGCCAGCAGCACCTGGACAGGGGGGCACACTGAAGCTTTCTTT.

The chain links TRBV3-1 (or the pseudogene TRBV3-2) to TRBJ2-5; 11 nucleotides align to TRBD2. Unmatched junction bases numbered 2, after V lost 2 bases and J lost 3 bases. The CDR3 is made up of 15 amino acids. Germline CDR1 reads LGHDT; CDR2 reads YNNKEL (reference sequence). Here the CDR3 DNA reads TGTGCCAGCAGCCAACTTAGCGGGGGGGAAGAGACCCAGTACTTC. Encoded protein: CASSQLSGGEETQYF.

This clone was recorded once. In the same sample, other DNA sequences code for this CDR3. The chain has TRBV5-1 and TRBJ1-1; no firm D call. Germline CDR1 reads SGHRS; CDR2 reads YFSETQ. V was clipped by 1 base and J by 3 bases, with 7 bases between them. CDR3 size: 13 residues. The CDR3 nucleotides are TGCGCCAGCAGCTTGTGGGGAGACACTGAAGCTTTCTTT. Translating gives CASSLWGDTEAFF. The full variable domain, completed using reference TRBV5-1 and TRBJ1-1, is KAGVTQTPRYLIKTRGQQVTLSCSPISGHRSVSWYQQTPGQGLQFLFEYFSETQRNKGNFPGRFSGRQFSNSRSEMNVSTLELGDSALYLCASSLWGDTEAFFGQGTRLTVV.

This sequence joins TRBV20-1 and TRBJ1-6; 7 bases agree with TRBD1. CDR1 is DFQATT, CDR2 SNEGSKA, per germline (reference sequence). The CDR3 loop spans 15 amino acids. Unmatched junction bases numbered 14, after V lost 3 bases and J lost 12 bases. The CDR3 reads CSASRSGTAKRPLHF. The CDR3 nucleotides are TGCAGTGCTAGTCGTTCCGGGACAGCCAAAAGACCCCTCCACTTT.

The chain links TRBV6-4 to TRBJ2-1, with D tentatively TRBD2 (6 bases). CDR1 MRHNA and CDR2 SNTAGT come from the germline V gene. This CDR3 has 20 residues. The V end lost 6 bases, the J end lost 0 bases, and 27 bases lay between the germline ends. CDR3 nucleotides: TGTGCCAGCAGCCCATACTCTAGCGTTCTACGGATCGGCTCCTACAATGAGCAGTTCTTC. Protein product: CASSPYSSVLRIGSYNEQFF.

The chain links TRBV3-1 (or the pseudogene TRBV3-2) to TRBJ2-3; D is uncertain. The CDR3 sequence is 12 residues long. Trimming stripped 1 base from V and 5 bases from J, with 4 bases between. In germline, CDR1 is LGHDT, CDR2 YNNKEL (reference sequence). CDR3 nucleotide sequence: TGTGCCAGCAGCCAAGTTCAAGATACGCAGTATTTT. Its protein product is CASSQVQDTQYF.

The J gene is TRBJ2-1, the V gene TRBV7-9, with D hard to call. This CDR3 comprises 12 residues. V lost 3 bases, J lost 7 bases, and 7 bases lay in between. Germline V gene sequence: CDR1 SEHNR, CDR2 FQNEAQ (reference sequence). As DNA, the CDR3 is TGTGCCAGCAGCTTCCCCCCTAATGAGCAGTTCTTC. Its protein is CASSFPPNEQFF.

The gene calls are TRBV27 and TRBJ1-2; TRBD1 is a possible D gene (6 bases). This CDR3 comprises 11 residues. V dropped 10 bases and J dropped 8 bases, with 14 bases sitting between them. Germline CDR1 reads MNHEY; CDR2 reads SMNVEV (reference sequence). The CDR3 DNA sequence: TGTGCCATGTTTCCAGGGGACGGCTACACCTTC. Its protein is CAMFPGDGYTF.

The V and J genes are TRBV2 and TRBJ1-6, with 9 bases that match TRBD1. This CDR3 has 16 amino acids. Germline V CDR1 and CDR2: SNHLY, FYNNEI. V shed 8 bases, J shed 9 bases, and the junction held 14 bases outside the gene matches. The CDR3 region is CASRRPGQGGGSPLHF. The CDR3 region has the DNA TGTGCCAGCCGACGTCCGGGACAGGGAGGAGGTTCACCCCTCCACTTT.

This rearrangement joins TRBV19 to TRBJ2-2; D remains ambiguous. This CDR3 spans 12 amino acids. CDR1 and CDR2 (germline): LNHDA, SQIVND (reference sequence). The V and J ends lost 5 bases and 3 bases respectively, with 4 bases between them. DNA of the CDR3: TGTGCCAGTAGTCAGGACACCGGGGAGCTGTTTTTT. Residues: CASSQDTGELFF.

The CDR3 region is CASSRTSYEQYF. The CDR3 region has the DNA TGTGCCAGCAGCCGGACTAGCTACGAGCAGTACTTC. The gene calls are TRBV7-8 and TRBJ2-7, with 7 bases that match TRBD2. The CDR3 length is 12 residues. In germline, CDR1 is SGHVS, CDR2 FQNEAQ. With 5 bases clipped from V and 3 bases from J, the junction kept 1 base outside the gene matches. Filled out from reference TRBV7-8 and TRBJ2-7, the complete variable domain reads GAGVSQSPRYKVAKRGQDVALRCDPISGHVSLFWYQQALGQGPEFLTYFQNEAQLDKSGLPSDRFFAERPEGSVSTLKIQRTQQEDSAVYLCASSRTSYEQYFGPGTRLTVT.

This chain links TRBV7-6 with TRBJ1-4; D unresolved. CDR1 and CDR2 from the germline V gene are SGHVS and FNYEAQ. The V gene lost 2 bases and the J gene lost 0 bases, with 7 bases spanning the gap. The CDR3 has 15 residues. CDR3 in amino acids: CASSLSFATNEKLFF. The DNA for the CDR3 is TGTGCCAGCAGCTTAAGCTTTGCAACTAATGAAAAACTGTTTTTT.

V is TRBV27 and J is TRBJ2-1; 8 nucleotides agree with TRBD2. With V trimmed by 6 bases and J by 4 bases, 5 bases remained unmatched. CDR3 size: 14 residues. Germline CDR1 is MNHEY and CDR2 is SMNVEV (reference sequence). This CDR3 reads CASSHGGGYNEQFF. The CDR3 bases are TGTGCCAGCAGCCACGGCGGGGGGTACAATGAGCAGTTCTTC.

On this clone: A junction boundary mismatches the germline segment, possibly from a read error. The V and J genes are TRBV12-3 or TRBV12-4 and TRBJ2-7; TRBD2 matches 7 bases. The CDR3 loop spans 11 amino acids. CDR3 sequence (DNA): TGCGCTTCGGGGGAGGGCTACGAGCAGTACTTC. Translated: CASGEGYEQYF.

The chain links TRBV7-9 to TRBJ2-5, with TRBD2 matching 13 bases. The CDR3 runs to 16 residues. Losses at the gene ends were 4 bases for V and 5 bases for J; bases not matched to a gene: 7. The germline V gene has CDR1 SEHNR and CDR2 FQNEAQ (reference sequence). The CDR3 DNA is TGTGCCAGCAGCTCGACTAGCGGGGGGCCAGGGGAGACCCAGTACTTC. Residues: CASSSTSGGPGETQYF.

This clone appeared a single time. The rearrangement uses TRBV6-5 and TRBJ1-5, with a weak D call TRBD1 (6 bases). This CDR3 comprises 12 residues. From germline, CDR1 is MNHEY and CDR2 SVGAGI. Trimming took 5 bases from V and 8 from J, leaving 10 bases between them. The DNA of the CDR3 is TGTGCCAGCAGTACAGGGTTCGAGCCCCAGCATTTT. It translates to CASSTGFEPQHF.

The genes are TRBV10-2 and TRBJ2-5, with 7 positions matching TRBD2. The germline gives CDR1 WSHSY, CDR2 SAAADI. The CDR3 contains 14 residues. The J segment lost 11 bases and the V segment lost 6 bases, leaving 15 bases of the junction unmatched. In nucleotides, the CDR3 is TGCGCCAGCAGGATACCGGGCCCCGGGGGGTCACAGTACTTC. As protein: CASRIPGPGGSQYF.

This clone was recorded only once. The chain links TRBV28 to TRBJ2-7; possibly TRBD1 for D (6 bases). The CDR3 sequence is 14 residues long. Trimming left V 5 bases short and J 4 bases short, with 15 bases between. Germline CDR1 and CDR2: MDHEN and SYDVKM. The CDR3 region is CASSDLGGRYEQYF. The CDR3 bases are TGTGCCAGCAGTGATCTAGGGGGAAGATACGAGCAGTACTTC.

V gene TRBV5-1 combines with J gene TRBJ2-1; 9 bases match TRBD2. Germline V lookup: CDR1 SGHRS, CDR2 YFSETQ. J lost 5 bases, V lost 1 base, and 1 base had no gene match. This CDR3 contains 14 residues. In DNA, the CDR3 is TGCGCCAGCAGCTTGCTAGCGGGGAACAATGAGCAGTTCTTC. Protein: CASSLLAGNNEQFF.

This clone came up once. The V and J genes are TRBV28 and TRBJ1-5, with 7 bases that match TRBD1. V trimming: 5 bases; J trimming: 6 bases; junction bases outside the gene matches: 13. The germline V gene has CDR1 MDHEN and CDR2 SYDVKM. There are 16 residues in the CDR3. DNA of the CDR3: TGTGCCAGCAGTCGGACAGGTTTGAGAGGGATTCAGCCCCAGCATTTT. Translating gives CASSRTGLRGIQPQHF.

The chain couples TRBV5-1 to TRBJ2-5, with TRBD2 matching 8 bases. Germline CDR1 reads SGHRS; CDR2 reads YFSETQ. The CDR3 runs to 14 residues. Losses at the gene ends were 5 bases for V and 0 bases for J; bases not matched to a gene: 3. The CDR3 DNA is TGCGCCAGCAGGCCGGGGGGGTACCAAGAGACCCAGTACTTC. This translates into CASRPGGYQETQYF.

The CDR3 region is CASREPWGLEQYF. In nucleotides, the CDR3 is TGTGCCAGCAGGGAGCCCTGGGGCCTGGAGCAGTACTTC. This chain joins TRBV2 and TRBJ2-7, with a weak D call TRBD1 (5 bases). V lost 6 bases and J 7 bases, leaving 16 bases between the germline ends. CDR1 and CDR2 (germline): SNHLY, FYNNEI. This CDR3 has 13 residues.

The chain recombines TRBV14 with TRBJ2-7; 8 positions match TRBD2. The CDR3 is 14 residues long. After removal of 3 bases from V and 2 bases from J, the junction contained 3 bases not matched to a gene. The germline V gene encodes CDR1 SGHDN and CDR2 FVKESK. The CDR3 sequence is CASSQRGVPYEQYF. CDR3 bases: TGTGCCAGCAGCCAGCGGGGGGTACCCTACGAGCAGTACTTC. The full variable domain, completed using reference TRBV14 and TRBJ2-7, is EAGVTQFPSHSVIEKGQTVTLRCDPISGHDNLYWYRRVMGKEIKFLLHFVKESKQDESGMPNNRFLAERTGGTYSTLKVQPAELEDSGVYFCASSQRGVPYEQYFGPGTRLTVT.

This clone was detected once. V is TRBV19 and J is TRBJ1-1, with D tentatively TRBD1 (5 bases). Germline-derived CDR1 and CDR2 are LNHDA and SQIVND (reference sequence). CDR3 length equals 12 residues. V lost 7 bases to trimming and J lost 6 bases, with 12 bases between them. The CDR3 sequence: CASTGTEPEAFF. The CDR3 DNA sequence: TGTGCCAGTACAGGGACTGAACCTGAAGCTTTCTTT.

The chain carries TRBV5-6 and TRBJ1-2, with a tentative D call TRBD1 (5 bases). The V end lost 3 bases, the J end lost 8 bases, and 11 bases lay between the germline ends. This CDR3 spans 12 amino acids. Germline V gene data show CDR1 as SGHDT and CDR2 as YYEEEE. The CDR3 here is CASSSEGAGYTF. CDR3 bases: TGTGCCAGCAGCTCGGAAGGGGCGGGCTACACCTTC.

Written as DNA, the CDR3 is TGTGCCAGCAGTTATTATAGCAATCAGCCCCAGCATTTT. Encoded protein: CASSYYSNQPQHF. The V gene is TRBV6-6, the J gene TRBJ1-5; D gene unclear. Germline CDR1 is MNHNY and CDR2 is SVGAGI (reference sequence). The V end was cut by 3 bases, the J end by 0 bases, with 3 bases between. The CDR3 has 13 residues.

The CDR3 region has the DNA TGTGCCAGCAGACTCGGGACAGGGACCCAGCCCCAGCATTTT. Protein sequence: CASRLGTGTQPQHF. The V call is TRBV27, the J call TRBJ1-5; 9 bases are a match to TRBD1. Losses at the gene ends were 6 bases for V and 7 bases for J; bases not matched to a gene: 7. The germline gives CDR1 MNHEY, CDR2 SMNVEV (reference sequence). The CDR3 loop spans 14 amino acids.